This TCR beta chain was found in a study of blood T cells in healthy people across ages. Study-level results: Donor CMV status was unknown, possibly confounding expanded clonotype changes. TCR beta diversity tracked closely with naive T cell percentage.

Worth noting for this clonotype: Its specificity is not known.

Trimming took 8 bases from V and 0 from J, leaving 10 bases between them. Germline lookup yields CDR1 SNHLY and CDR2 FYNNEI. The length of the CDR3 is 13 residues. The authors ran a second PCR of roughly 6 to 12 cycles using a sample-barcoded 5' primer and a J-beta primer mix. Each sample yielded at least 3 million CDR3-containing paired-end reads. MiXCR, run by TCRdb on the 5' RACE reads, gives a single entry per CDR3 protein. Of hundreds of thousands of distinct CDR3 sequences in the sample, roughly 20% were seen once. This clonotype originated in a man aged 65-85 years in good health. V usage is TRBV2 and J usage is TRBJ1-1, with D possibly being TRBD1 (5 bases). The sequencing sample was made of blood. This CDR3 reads CASAGLMNTEAFF. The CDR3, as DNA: TGTGCCAGCGCGGGACTGATGAACACTGAAGCTTTCTTT.